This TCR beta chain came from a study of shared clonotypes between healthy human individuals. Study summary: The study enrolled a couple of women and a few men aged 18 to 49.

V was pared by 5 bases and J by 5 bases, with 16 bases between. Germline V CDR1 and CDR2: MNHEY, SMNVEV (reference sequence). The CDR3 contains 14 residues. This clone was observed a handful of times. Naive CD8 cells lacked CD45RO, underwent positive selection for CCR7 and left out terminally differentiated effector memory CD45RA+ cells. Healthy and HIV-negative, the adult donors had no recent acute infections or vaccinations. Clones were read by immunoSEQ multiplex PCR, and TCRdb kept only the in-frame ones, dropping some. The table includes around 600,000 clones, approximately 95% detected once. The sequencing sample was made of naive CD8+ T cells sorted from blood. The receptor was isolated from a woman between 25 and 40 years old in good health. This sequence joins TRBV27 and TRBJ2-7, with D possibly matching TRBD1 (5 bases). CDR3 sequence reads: CASSLDKVAHEQYF. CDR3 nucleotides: TGTGCCAGCAGTCTGGACAAGGTCGCCCACGAGCAGTACTTC.